This T cell receptor beta chain is drawn from a study of control samples from healthy donors and cancer patients. Assay: immunoSEQ multiplex PCR; the TCRdb copy retains only in-frame clones and omits some. This repertoire shows about 76,000 clones, about nine tenths found once; its top ten account for 9.5%. The source is a woman in her forties or fifties with colorectal cancer. Sample: PBMCs.

CDR3 sequence (DNA): TGTGCCAGCAGCCAAGGGGACAGTTTAGCCAAAAACATTCAGTACTTC. Amino acid sequence: CASSQGDSLAKNIQYF. The V call is TRBV2, the J call TRBJ2-4; TRBD1 agrees at 7 bases. Germline assignment: CDR1 SNHLY and CDR2 FYNNEI. There are 16 residues in the CDR3. J was trimmed by 0 bases and V by 6 bases; bases with no gene match: 8.